This entry features one T cell receptor (beta chain) sequence. What it binds is unknown. The source of the sample is a study of post-analysis software for immune sequencing data. The overall study: Some patients lacked subtype; others had relapsing-remitting, secondary progressive or progressive-relapsing disease. Study-wide results and limits: Elevated frequency relative to controls characterized a handful of TRBV segments in patients, TRBV5-6, TRBV5-1 and TRBV20-1 among them. Under the F measure, samples that were prepared in one batch clustered strongly together. Multiple sclerosis was associated with a significant reduction in normalized Chao1 diversity relative to controls.

Unique-molecular-identifier-tagged TCR beta cDNA libraries were used. Input amounts of roughly 0.85 to 10 million T cells were used. These gave some 500,000 cDNA molecules, so each molecule approximated one T cell. TCRdb ran MiXCR on the PCR reads and lists one entry per CDR3 protein. In the table there are some 240,000 distinct CDR3 sequences, about 38% of which are singletons. CDR1 and CDR2 (germline): KGHDR, SFDVKD. The CDR3 consists of 12 residues. V was cut by 0 bases and J by 9 bases, with 5 bases left in between. The clonotype was recovered from a girl aged 10-17 years with multiple sclerosis. The chain has TRBV24-1 and TRBJ2-1, with D unclear. Sequences were obtained from blood. The CDR3 coding sequence is TGTGCCACCAGTGATTTGAACCGTGAGCAGTTCTTC. It translates to CATSDLNREQFF.